One and the same sample provided the 23 T cell receptor beta chains below, sequenced in a study of T-cell memory formation after mild COVID-19. TCRdb analysed the 5' RACE reads with MiXCR anew, one entry per CDR3 protein. Altogether approximately 340,000 distinct CDR3 sequences are present, approximately 12% being singletons, with the ten largest covering 20% to 25%. The specimen was PBMCs or a T cell subset sorted from them (not recorded which). These receptor sequences come from a man between 18 and 29 years old who had mild COVID-19 (a few samples of this study predate the infection). Cell type and time point are not known.

The V and J genes are TRBV4-2 and TRBJ2-3; the match to TRBD2 covers 16 bases. Trimming took 4 bases from V and 5 from J; bases not matched to a gene: 18. The CDR3 is 21 amino acids. CDR1 LGHNA and CDR2 YNFKEQ come from the germline V gene. The DNA of the CDR3 is TGTGCCAGCAGCCGCCTCTCAACGACCGGGACTAGCGGGGGGGCAGGAGATACGCAGTATTTT. Translating gives CASSRLSTTGTSGGAGDTQYF.

The V call is TRBV5-1, the J call TRBJ1-4, with D unresolved. The germline V and J ends were trimmed by 0 bases and 10 bases, with 19 bases remaining between them. Germline loops: CDR1 SGHRS, CDR2 YFSETQ. The CDR3 has 16 amino acids. The CDR3 DNA follows: TGCGCCAGCAGCTTGGGGGCTAACAGCCTGATAAGAAAACTGTTTTTT. The encoded protein is CASSLGANSLIRKLFF.

This clonotype appeared many times. The rearrangement links TRBV4-2 to TRBJ1-2, with D perhaps matching TRBD1 (6 bases). The CDR3 sequence is 14 residues long. Trimming removed 4 bases from V and 4 bases from J, with 13 bases in between. Germline V gene data show CDR1 as LGHNA and CDR2 as YNFKEQ. The CDR3 nucleotides read TGTGCCAGCAGCCCCCGACAGGACACCTATGGCTACACCTTC. Its protein is CASSPRQDTYGYTF.

This clonotype was seen a few times. The gene calls are TRBV28 and TRBJ1-2, with a tentative D call TRBD1 (5 bases). Looked up from germline, CDR1 is MDHEN and CDR2 is SYDVKM. Trimming shortened V by 9 bases and J by 8 bases, and 13 bases separated the two germline ends. This CDR3 has 11 residues. This chain's CDR3 is CASGGRSGYTF. CDR3 sequence (DNA): TGTGCCAGTGGGGGTCGGTCCGGCTACACCTTC.

This clonotype came up many times. The CDR3 is CASSVGGPYNEQFF. The CDR3 DNA is TGTGCCAGCAGCGTGGGGGGGCCCTACAATGAGCAGTTCTTC. J is TRBJ2-1 and V is TRBV9, with D possibly matching TRBD2 (7 bases). Trimming removed 2 bases from V and 2 bases from J, with 8 bases in between. CDR1 SGDLS and CDR2 YYNGEE come from the germline V gene. There are 14 residues in the CDR3.

CDR3 protein: CASRENRDRDYEQYF. The CDR3 DNA is TGTGCCAGCAGGGAGAACCGGGACAGGGACTACGAGCAGTACTTC. The chain uses TRBV2 and TRBJ2-7; 9 nucleotides match TRBD1. There are 15 residues in the CDR3. The V gene end was trimmed by 6 bases and the J gene end by 3 bases; junction bases not matched to a gene: 9. The germline V gene encodes CDR1 SNHLY and CDR2 FYNNEI. Full variable domain (remainder filled in from reference TRBV2 and TRBJ2-7): EPEVTQTPSHQVTQMGQEVILRCVPISNHLYFYWYRQILGQKVEFLVSFYNNEISEKSEIFDDQFSVERPDGSNFTLKIRSTKLEDSAMYFCASRENRDRDYEQYFGPGTRLTVT.

This clonotype came up a few times. CDR3 bases: TGTGCCAGCTCACCACCTAGCGCAGCCTACAATGAGCAGTTCTTC. Translated: CASSPPSAAYNEQFF. The chain carries TRBV18 and TRBJ2-1, with D maybe TRBD2 (5 bases). The germline gives CDR1 KGHSH, CDR2 LQKENI. Deletions cut 0 bases from V and 2 bases from J, with 8 bases between. The CDR3 has 15 amino acids.

This clonotype was counted many times. The gene calls are TRBV27 and TRBJ2-1, with D perhaps TRBD1 (5 bases). Germline V CDR1 and CDR2: MNHEY, SMNVEV (reference sequence). Trimming removed 0 bases from V and 4 bases from J, with 7 bases in between. The CDR3 consists of 14 residues. The CDR3 sequence is CASSLSGVYNEQFF. The CDR3 nucleotides are TGTGCCAGCAGTTTATCAGGGGTTTACAATGAGCAGTTCTTC.

The rearrangement links TRBV11-2 to TRBJ2-1, with TRBD2 as a possible D gene (8 bases). Trimming removed 7 bases at V and 4 bases at J, with 14 bases between. This CDR3 contains 14 residues. From germline, CDR1 is SGHAT and CDR2 FQNNGV. CDR3 nucleotide sequence: TGTGCCAGCACGGGAGGGACAGCTTACAATGAGCAGTTCTTC. Protein product: CASTGGTAYNEQFF.

This clonotype appeared many times. This chain joins TRBV5-1 and TRBJ2-1; 14 nucleotides match TRBD2. Germline values: CDR1 SGHRS, CDR2 YFSETQ. The V segment lost 4 bases and the J segment 7 bases; nucleotides outside the gene matches: 10. This CDR3 has 17 residues. The CDR3 is CASSTGRLAGGVNEQFF. Written as DNA, the CDR3 is TGCGCCAGCAGCACCGGCAGACTAGCGGGGGGGGTAAATGAGCAGTTCTTC.

This clonotype was counted between two and nine times. This chain links TRBV6-1 with TRBJ1-2; a weak D match, TRBD1 (5 bases). The CDR3 is 15 residues long. CDR1 MNHNS and CDR2 SASEGT come from the germline V gene. V dropped 6 bases and J dropped 6 bases, with 20 bases sitting between them. CDR3 region: CASSGYPLRVDGYTF. CDR3 bases: TGTGCCAGCAGCGGATACCCTCTCAGGGTTGATGGCTACACCTTC.

Many counts were recorded for this clonotype. The CDR3 nucleotides are TGTGCCAGCAGCCAACCATGGACAGGGGTGACCACTGAAGCTTTCTTT. It yields the protein CASSQPWTGVTTEAFF. The chain joins TRBV12-3 or TRBV12-4 to TRBJ1-1; TRBD1 aligns across 9 bases. This CDR3 is 16 amino acids long. V trimming: 6 bases; J trimming: 4 bases; junction bases outside the gene matches: 12.

The gene calls are TRBV20-1 and TRBJ2-1; TRBD1 aligns across 8 bases. The CDR3 runs to 13 residues. V was clipped by 3 bases and J by 9 bases; unmatched bases: 7. Germline V gene sequence: CDR1 DFQATT, CDR2 SNEGSKA (reference sequence). The CDR3 loop is CSASGRQGREQFF. CDR3 DNA sequence: TGCAGTGCTAGTGGCCGACAGGGGCGTGAGCAGTTCTTC.

J is TRBJ1-1 and V is TRBV6-5; D uncertain. Trimming took off 1 base at V and 0 bases at J, with 9 bases between the two ends. The CDR3 is 15 residues long. Germline lookup yields CDR1 MNHEY and CDR2 SVGAGI. The CDR3 DNA sequence: TGTGCCAGCAGTTACTTCGAGAGGATGAACACTGAAGCTTTCTTT. It yields the protein CASSYFERMNTEAFF.

This chain joins TRBV12-3 or TRBV12-4 and TRBJ2-7, with a weak D call TRBD2 (6 bases). Trimming left V 4 bases short and J 3 bases short, with 10 bases between. The CDR3 consists of 13 residues. The chain's CDR3 is CASSSGLLYEQYF. The CDR3 DNA follows: TGTGCCAGCAGTTCGGGACTCCTCTACGAGCAGTACTTC.

The CDR3 protein is CASSYSRAEGGPMPLHF. CDR3 sequence (DNA): TGTGCCAGCAGTTACTCGAGGGCCGAAGGGGGACCTATGCCCCTCCACTTT. The rearrangement joins TRBV6-5 to TRBJ1-6; tentative D call: TRBD1 (6 bases). Looked up from germline, CDR1 is MNHEY and CDR2 is SVGAGI. The CDR3 consists of 17 residues. Trimming took 0 bases from V and 13 from J, leaving 22 bases between them.

CDR3 nucleotides: TGCGCCAGCAGCCAAGATATAGGGGGTGGAACAGATACGCAGTATTTT. It translates to CASSQDIGGGTDTQYF. The V call is TRBV4-3, the J call TRBJ2-3, with a weak D call TRBD1 (6 bases). Germline V lookup: CDR1 LGHNA, CDR2 YSLEER. This CDR3 has 16 amino acids. V lost 0 bases and J lost 3, with 13 bases in between.

There are a few counts of this clonotype. The genes are TRBV4-1 and TRBJ1-5, with D possibly matching TRBD1 (5 bases). V was shortened by 3 bases and J by 6 bases, with 18 bases between the two germline ends. The CDR3 spans 16 residues. In germline, CDR1 is MGHRA, CDR2 YSYEKL. CDR3 protein: CASSHGGWGAGQPQHF. For the CDR3, the DNA is TGCGCCAGCAGCCACGGGGGATGGGGCGCAGGTCAGCCCCAGCATTTT.

In this sample, this clonotype turned up a few times. The J gene is TRBJ2-2, the V gene TRBV4-1; a possible D gene is TRBD1 (5 bases). This CDR3 is 16 amino acids long. V was trimmed by 4 bases and J by 3 bases, leaving 15 bases between them. Germline V gene sequence: CDR1 MGHRA, CDR2 YSYEKL. This CDR3 reads CASSRAETEYTGELFF. The CDR3 nucleotides read TGCGCCAGCAGCCGCGCAGAGACAGAATACACCGGGGAGCTGTTTTTT.

The chain has TRBV19 and TRBJ2-7; D remains unclear. V was pared by 2 bases and J by 3 bases, with 14 bases between. The CDR3 has 15 residues. Germline V lookup: CDR1 LNHDA, CDR2 SQIVND (reference sequence). CDR3 nucleotides: TGTGCCAGTAGTATACGCATAGGCAATTACTACGAGCAGTACTTC. This encodes CASSIRIGNYYEQYF.

The chain couples TRBV19 to TRBJ2-5; D is perhaps TRBD1 (6 bases). The CDR3 sequence is 15 residues long. V lost 3 bases to trimming and J lost 2 bases, with 13 bases between them. CDR1 is LNHDA and CDR2 is SQIVND in the germline V gene (reference sequence). The CDR3 sequence: CASSMADRIQETQYF. CDR3 nucleotides: TGTGCCAGTAGTATGGCCGACAGGATTCAAGAGACCCAGTACTTC. The whole variable domain, filled in from reference TRBV19 and TRBJ2-5, reads DGGITQSPKYLFRKEGQNVTLSCEQNLNHDAMYWYRQDPGQGLRLIYYSQIVNDFQKGDIAEGYSVSREKKESFPLTVTSAQKNPTAFYLCASSMADRIQETQYFGPGTRLLVL.

This rearrangement joins TRBV28 to TRBJ2-7; D is unresolved. Looked up from germline, CDR1 is MDHEN and CDR2 is SYDVKM. V shed 6 bases and J shed 3 bases, with 18 bases lying between them. The CDR3 has 15 residues. The CDR3 coding sequence is TGTGCCAGCAGAGAATTACAGCACCACCTCTACGAGCAGTACGTC. Its translation: CASRELQHHLYEQYV.

This clonotype appeared many times. The rearrangement joins TRBV29-1 to TRBJ2-3, with 11 nucleotides matching TRBD1. The ends lost 7 bases at V and 3 bases at J; junction bases unmatched: 3. Germline CDR1 reads SQVTM; CDR2 reads ANQGSEA. The CDR3 sequence is 13 residues long. CDR3 sequence (DNA): TGCAGCGGGGGACAGGGGGAAACAGATACGCAGTATTTT. It codes for CSGGQGETDTQYF.